The clone carrying this T cell receptor beta chain is medium-sized within its sample. The CDR3 sequence is 17 residues long. Germline loops: CDR1 SGHVS, CDR2 FNYEAQ. J lost 0 bases, V lost 1 base, and 5 bases had no gene match. This record comes from a study of immune reconstitution after stem cell transplant in scleroderma. Using its own MiXCR run on the RT-PCR reads, TCRdb lists one record per CDR3 protein. The repertoire consists of just over 3,500 distinct CDR3 sequences, with roughly 6.6% occurring once and the leading ten covering 15%. The chain links TRBV7-6 to TRBJ2-1; the match to TRBD1 covers 8 bases. The source is a female donor with systemic sclerosis. This sample was taken before or after autologous hematopoietic stem cell transplantation (not recorded which). The CDR3 nucleotides are TGTGCCAGCAGCTTAGAACAGGGGGGTTTCTCCTACAATGAGCAGTTCTTC. As protein: CASSLEQGGFSYNEQFF.